Following are 27 T cell receptor beta chains from one sample sequenced in a study of blood T cells in healthy people across ages. A J-beta primer mix and a sample-barcoded 5' primer were used in a second PCR of about 6 to 12 cycles. TCRdb reprocessed the 5' RACE reads with MiXCR, giving one entry per CDR3 protein. Altogether over a million distinct CDR3 sequences are present, approximately 42% being singletons, with the ten largest covering roughly 8.2%. Sequencing used blood. These receptor sequences come from a woman between 18 and 30 years old in good health.

The chain recombines TRBV20-1 with TRBJ2-3; D unresolved. The CDR3 has 16 residues. The V end lost 0 bases, the J end lost 4 bases, and 17 bases lay between the germline ends. CDR1 and CDR2 (germline): DFQATT, SNEGSKA (reference sequence). The CDR3 loop is CSARELSKKRADTQYF. The DNA for the CDR3 is TGCAGTGCTAGAGAGCTATCCAAAAAAAGAGCAGATACGCAGTATTTT.

J is TRBJ2-5 and V is TRBV30; TRBD2 agrees at 8 bases. The CDR3 is made up of 15 amino acids. V shed 1 base, J shed 1 base, and the junction held 5 bases outside the gene matches. Germline lookup yields CDR1 GTSNPN and CDR2 SVGIG (reference sequence). The CDR3 sequence: CAWSDQLAVQETQYF. In DNA, the CDR3 is TGTGCCTGGAGTGACCAACTAGCGGTCCAAGAGACCCAGTACTTC.

Details on this clonotype: Because the CDR3's place on the DNA is in doubt, the DNA is left out and the CDR3 is given as listed by TCRdb. The gene calls are TRBV21-1 and TRBJ2-1; the DNA was not compared with TRBD2, the D call given in the table. TRBV21-1 is shown as a pseudogene. The CDR3 sequence runs 17 residues, both termini included. The CDR3: CASSTAVASGNINEQFF.

This clonotype turned up a few times. The chain uses TRBV28 and TRBJ2-7, with 9 positions matching TRBD2. The CDR3 spans 12 residues. J gave up 3 bases and V 8 bases, and 2 bases lay outside the gene matches. Germline V gives CDR1 MDHEN, CDR2 SYDVKM. CDR3 nucleotides: TGTGCCAGCCAGCGGGGGGACTACGAGCAGTACTTC. Residues: CASQRGDYEQYF.

The chain has TRBV3-1 and TRBJ1-2; 9 bases agree with TRBD1. This CDR3 contains 16 residues. From germline, CDR1 is LGHDT and CDR2 YNNKEL (reference sequence). V was clipped by 3 bases and J by 2 bases; unmatched bases: 7. The CDR3 protein is CASSQLPGQGNYGYTF. The CDR3 DNA reads TGTGCCAGCAGCCAGCTTCCGGGACAGGGCAACTATGGCTACACCTTC.

The J gene is TRBJ2-1, the V gene TRBV18; D is undetermined. The CDR3 has 16 amino acids. Germline-derived CDR1 and CDR2 are KGHSH and LQKENI. V shed 2 bases and J shed 0 bases, with 11 bases lying between them. CDR3 DNA sequence: TGTGCCAGCTCACCAAGGCTACCAAGCTCCTACAATGAGCAGTTCTTC. It codes for CASSPRLPSSYNEQFF.

This clonotype came up a few times. J is TRBJ2-5 and V is TRBV5-1; D is unresolved. The CDR3 is 14 amino acids. Trimming cost V 0 bases and J 2 bases, with 8 bases left between them. Germline values: CDR1 SGHRS, CDR2 YFSETQ. The CDR3 DNA follows: TGCGCCAGCAGCTTGGGGGCAGAACAAGAGACCCAGTACTTC. The encoded protein is CASSLGAEQETQYF.

This clonotype was found a few times. V is TRBV11-2 and J is TRBJ2-1; TRBD2 agrees at 10 bases. The CDR3 has 16 amino acids. The ends lost 7 bases at V and 5 bases at J; junction bases unmatched: 11. Germline CDR1 reads SGHAT; CDR2 reads FQNNGV. Here the CDR3 DNA reads TGTGCCAGCACCACTTTGTCACTAGCGGGGAACAATGAGCAGTTCTTC. This gives the protein CASTTLSLAGNNEQFF. The full variable domain, completed using reference TRBV11-2 and TRBJ2-1, is EAGVAQSPRYKIIEKRQSVAFWCNPISGHATLYWYQQILGQGPKLLIQFQNNGVVDDSQLPKDRFSAERLKGVDSTLKIQPAKLEDSAVYLCASTTLSLAGNNEQFFGPGTRLTVL.

This clonotype was counted a few times. The CDR3 loop reads CASSRDYPEETQYF. CDR3 DNA: TGTGCCAGCAGCCGAGACTACCCGGAAGAGACCCAGTACTTC. The chain joins TRBV7-2 to TRBJ2-5, with a weak D call TRBD2 (5 bases). This CDR3 has 14 residues. From germline, CDR1 is SGHTA and CDR2 FQGNSA. The V and J ends lost 5 bases and 3 bases respectively, with 13 bases between them.

The rearrangement uses TRBV9 and TRBJ1-1; D gene uncertain. CDR3 length: 15 residues. Trimming pared 4 bases from V and 10 bases from J, leaving 23 bases between. Germline lookup yields CDR1 SGDLS and CDR2 YYNGEE. The CDR3 sequence: CASSPAQWQSTGAFF. The CDR3, as DNA: TGTGCCAGCAGCCCCGCCCAATGGCAGTCCACGGGAGCTTTCTTT.

The V call is TRBV4-1, the J call TRBJ1-2; 8 nucleotides match TRBD1. This CDR3 has 15 amino acids. The V gene end was trimmed by 7 bases and the J gene end by 2 bases; junction bases not matched to a gene: 9. Germline V CDR1 and CDR2: MGHRA, YSYEKL. This CDR3 is CASTAGTGVNYGYTF. The CDR3 region has the DNA TGCGCCAGCACTGCCGGGACAGGAGTAAACTATGGCTACACCTTC.

This clonotype was detected many times. The chain uses TRBV5-6 and TRBJ2-7; the D gene is possibly TRBD2 (5 bases). This CDR3 spans 12 amino acids. With 2 bases removed from V and 2 bases from J, the gap between germline ends came to 5 bases. CDR1 SGHDT and CDR2 YYEEEE come from the germline V gene. The CDR3 coding sequence is TGTGCCAGCAGCTTAGCGGCCTACGAGCAGTACTTC. Its translation: CASSLAAYEQYF.

This clonotype was seen repeatedly, ten times or more. The V gene is TRBV6-4, the J gene TRBJ2-7; 9 bases are a match to TRBD2. The CDR3 is made up of 15 amino acids. Germline loops: CDR1 MRHNA, CDR2 SNTAGT. V dropped 0 bases and J dropped 5; count of bases not matched to a gene: 5. The CDR3 DNA sequence: TGTGCCAGCAGTGACTCGGCGGGAGGGCTTGACGAGCAGTACTTC. This codes for CASSDSAGGLDEQYF.

The V and J genes are TRBV7-9 and TRBJ2-1, with D perhaps matching TRBD1 (5 bases). The CDR3 sequence is 16 residues long. Trimming pared 5 bases from V and 8 bases from J, leaving 22 bases between. Germline CDR1 and CDR2: SEHNR and FQNEAQ (reference sequence). The CDR3, as DNA: TGTGCCAGCAGCGCCCGTGGGGCAGGGAATGGAGATGAGCAGTTCTTC. It codes for CASSARGAGNGDEQFF. The variable domain in full, with the rest retrieved from reference TRBV7-9 and TRBJ2-1, is DTGVSQNPRHKITKRGQNVTFRCDPISEHNRLYWYRQTLGQGPEFLTYFQNEAQLEKSRLLSDRFSAERPKGSFSTLEIQRTEQGDSAMYLCASSARGAGNGDEQFFGPGTRLTVL.

This clonotype came up once. A much more abundant neighbour one base away suggests this may be a read error. The chain is built from TRBV12-3 or TRBV12-4 and TRBJ2-1; D remains unclear. This CDR3 comprises 13 residues. CDR3 DNA sequence: TGTGCCTGCAGTTTAGAAGGGTTCAATGAGCAGTTCTTC. Protein sequence: CACSLEGFNEQFF.

CDR3 in DNA: TGTGCCTGGAGTCCATCGACAGGACAGGGGCCTAGGTCAGATACGCAGTATTTT. Protein: CAWSPSTGQGPRSDTQYF. The chain has TRBV30 and TRBJ2-3, with 9 bases that match TRBD1. This CDR3 has 18 amino acids. The germline V gene encodes CDR1 GTSNPN and CDR2 SVGIG (reference sequence). With V trimmed by 2 bases and J by 4 bases, 16 bases remained unmatched.

V is TRBV7-9 and J is TRBJ2-5; D is possibly TRBD2 (6 bases). Germline CDR1 SEHNR, CDR2 FQNEAQ (reference sequence). V lost 0 bases and J lost 1, with 12 bases in between. The CDR3 spans 16 residues. The CDR3: CASSLAHSGSQETQYF. CDR3 DNA sequence: TGTGCCAGCAGCTTAGCGCATAGCGGTAGCCAAGAGACCCAGTACTTC.

The gene calls are TRBV18 and TRBJ2-7; D may match TRBD1 or TRBD2 (5 bases each). The V gene's germline CDR1 is KGHSH and CDR2 LQKENI. This CDR3 is 16 amino acids long. Trimming took off 4 bases at V and 3 bases at J, with 19 bases between the two ends. The CDR3 here is CASSHSDGAKSYEQYF. Here the CDR3 DNA reads TGTGCCAGCTCACACAGCGACGGGGCAAAGAGCTACGAGCAGTACTTC.

This clonotype was observed a few times. The genes are TRBV20-1 and TRBJ2-7; 10 nucleotides align to TRBD2. The J call may be incorrect, as the DNA end agrees better with TRBJ2-5. Germline V gene lookup returns CDR1 DFQATT and CDR2 SNEGSKA (reference sequence). This CDR3 contains 16 residues. The DNA of the CDR3 is TGCAGTGCTAAAGGTGGGCTAGCGGGAGCGGTGGAGACCCAGTACTTC. Its protein product is CSAKGGLAGAVETQYF.

The CDR3 nucleotides read TGCAGTGCTAGGGATATCGGGACGGGGGTCAACACCTTC. It specifies CSARDIGTGVNTF. The V gene is TRBV20-1, the J gene TRBJ1-2; maybe TRBD1 (5 bases). Germline V gene lookup returns CDR1 DFQATT and CDR2 SNEGSKA (reference sequence). The germline V and J ends were trimmed by 3 bases and 12 bases, with 20 bases remaining between them. This CDR3 is built from 13 residues.

The J gene is TRBJ1-4, the V gene TRBV5-1; possible D gene TRBD1, 5 bases. The germline V and J ends were trimmed by 3 bases and 0 bases, with 12 bases remaining between them. CDR3 size: 16 residues. The V gene's germline CDR1 is SGHRS and CDR2 YFSETQ. Written as DNA, the CDR3 is TGCGCCAGCAGCTCGGGGGATATTGCAACTAATGAAAAACTGTTTTTT. Translation: CASSSGDIATNEKLFF.

This clonotype was seen a few times. The rearrangement uses TRBV10-3 and TRBJ2-1, with TRBD2 identical over 12 bases. This CDR3 region has 15 residues. Per germline, CDR1 ENHRY and CDR2 SYGVKD. The ends lost 3 bases at V and 10 bases at J; junction bases unmatched: 7. The DNA of the CDR3 is TGTGCCATCAGTGAACTAGCGGGAGGACAAAACGAGCAGTTCTTC. Amino acid sequence: CAISELAGGQNEQFF.

This clonotype was picked up a small number of times. The V and J genes are TRBV27 and TRBJ1-2; a possible D gene is TRBD1 (6 bases). V shed 6 bases and J shed 8 bases, with 31 bases lying between them. Germline CDR1 is MNHEY and CDR2 is SMNVEV (reference sequence). The CDR3 runs to 18 residues. The CDR3 here is CASSATPGANRGRVGYTF. Here the CDR3 DNA reads TGTGCCAGCAGCGCGACCCCGGGGGCGAATCGAGGAAGGGTGGGCTACACCTTC.

The chain employs TRBV28 and TRBJ2-7; TRBD2 agrees at 15 bases. Germline trimming cut 1 base from V and 6 bases from J; bases unmatched to any gene: 10. Germline values: CDR1 MDHEN, CDR2 SYDVKM. The CDR3 length is 18 residues. The CDR3 protein is CASSLFPGLAGGPGEQYF. CDR3 nucleotides: TGTGCCAGCAGTTTATTCCCCGGACTAGCGGGGGGGCCTGGCGAGCAGTACTTC.

This clonotype was counted a few times. The V gene is TRBV29-1, the J gene TRBJ2-1, with 8 bases lining up with TRBD2. Trimming removed 5 bases from V and 4 bases from J; junction bases left unmatched: 7. The CDR3 length is 14 residues. The germline V gene encodes CDR1 SQVTM and CDR2 ANQGSEA. CDR3 bases: TGCAGCGTTTTACTACTAGCGGAGTACAATGAGCAGTTCTTC. This codes for CSVLLLAEYNEQFF.

The V call is TRBV7-9, the J call TRBJ2-1, with 8 bases fitting TRBD2. Germline V CDR1 and CDR2: SEHNR, FQNEAQ (reference sequence). The V and J ends lost 0 bases and 5 bases, in that order; junction bases with no gene match: 18. CDR3 length: 20 amino acids. The CDR3 reads CASSLAFGVGTRGADNEQFF. The CDR3 DNA follows: TGTGCCAGCAGCTTAGCGTTCGGGGTCGGAACGCGGGGGGCCGACAATGAGCAGTTCTTC.

The V call is TRBV2, the J call TRBJ2-5; unclear D gene. Germline loops: CDR1 SNHLY, CDR2 FYNNEI. This CDR3 contains 16 residues. Between the trimmed V and J ends, which lost 0 bases and 1 base, there was a span of 12 bases. The CDR3: CASSEAPPVIQETQYF. In DNA form, the CDR3 reads TGTGCCAGCAGTGAAGCCCCCCCGGTAATCCAAGAGACCCAGTACTTC.